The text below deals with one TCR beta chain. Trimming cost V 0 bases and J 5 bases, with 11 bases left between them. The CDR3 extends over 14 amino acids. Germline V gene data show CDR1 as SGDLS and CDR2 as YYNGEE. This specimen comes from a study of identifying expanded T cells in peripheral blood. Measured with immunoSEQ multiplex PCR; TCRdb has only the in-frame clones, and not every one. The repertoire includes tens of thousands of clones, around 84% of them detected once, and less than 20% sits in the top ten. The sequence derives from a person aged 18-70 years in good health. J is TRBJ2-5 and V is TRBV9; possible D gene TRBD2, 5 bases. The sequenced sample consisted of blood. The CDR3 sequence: CASSVDEGWETQYF. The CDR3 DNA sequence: TGTGCCAGCAGCGTAGACGAGGGCTGGGAGACCCAGTACTTC.